This T cell receptor beta chain was observed in a study of T-cell reconstitution after alpha-beta-depleted transplantation in children. General study results and limits: T cells produced anew were the main source of T-cell counts and diversity one year after transplant. About two months after transplant, alpha-beta T cells reportedly came from several hundred expanded graft clones. Diversity of TCRbeta at day 60 was high in some patients, arising from surviving recipient T cells and thymic progenitors.

Using unique molecular identifiers, the investigators prepared the TCRbeta library. TCRdb reprocessed the PCR reads with MiXCR, giving one entry per CDR3 protein. The top ten clones hold roughly a tenth of a sample with 90,000 to 150,000 distinct CDR3 sequences, approximately 22% of them seen once. CDR1 and CDR2 (germline): MNHEY, SMNVEV (reference sequence). Trimming took 4 bases from V and 5 from J; bases not matched to a gene: 8. The CDR3 is 16 amino acids. The table lists this clonotype with many counts. Its antigen is still unknown. Material: PBMCs, mostly from graft donor cells, obtained 180 days after TCRalphabeta/CD19-depleted stem cell transplant. V and J are TRBV27 and TRBJ2-4, with 10 bases matching TRBD1. The clonotype originates from a male patient aged 2 to 10 who had a stem cell transplant for chronic granulomatous disease, so the T cells may come from the graft donor. Here the CDR3 reads CASSSPGQGGQNIQYF. CDR3 in DNA: TGTGCCAGCAGTTCCCCCGGACAGGGGGGGCAAAACATTCAGTACTTC.